This entry features one T cell receptor (beta chain) sequence. This clonotype was observed a handful of times. Its recognized antigen is unknown. Base qualities are not at hand, and no much larger clone is one base apart. The sample comes from a study of CD8 T cells in ankylosing spondylitis (dated by TCRdb to about 2017). In the study overall: The study set out to find disease-linked TCR variants by profiling T cell receptor beta repertoires in ankylosing spondylitis patients and healthy donors. The whole study cohort included under 140 healthy donors and around 24 ankylosing spondylitis patients. Samples of peripheral blood were taken, and for ankylosing spondylitis patients, synovial fluid was collected as well.

These reads were obtained on an Illumina HiSeq 2500. Quantitative 5'-RACE with molecular barcodes was the method used to prepare the TCR beta libraries. For the original study's pipeline: To identify disease-linked TCR variants, a new computational method was used, one built on a probabilistic model of VDJ rearrangement. In TCRdb, the public reads were trimmed at Q25 with fastp and aligned with MiXCR, with productive beta chains retained. Entries are consolidated by CDR3 protein sequence, retaining the most common genes and DNA. TCRdb's processing, not the authors', yielded these V and J calls. The sample records about 130,000 distinct CDR3 sequences, 12% to 15% of which are singletons. The leading ten clones occupy 3% of the sample. General findings and caveats noted by the study authors: A TCR beta motif of several highly homologous amino acid variants appeared characteristic of blood from ankylosing spondylitis patients. The disease-linked clones were reported to be significantly enriched in matched synovial fluid samples from ankylosing spondylitis patients. Some motif variants had previously been reported in the synovial fluid and blood of reactive arthritis patients, which suggests shared mechanisms of disease initiation. The disease-linked clones showed a CD8+ phenotype and occurred at relatively low frequencies in peripheral blood.

The sequencing sample was made of blood, either unsorted or a sorted T cell fraction (not recorded which). The clonotype originates from a female donor with ankylosing spondylitis or in good health (not recorded which).

The nucleotide sequence is given as TGCAGTGCTAGCCCCCGGACTAGCGGGACCTCTACAGATACGCAGTATTTT. Its protein is CSASPRTSGTSTDTQYF. Recombination linked TRBV20-1 to TRBJ2-3; TRBD2 matches 12 bases in the middle. The CDR3 contains 17 residues, cysteine and phenylalanine counted. CDR3 DNA is the only sequence kept; it has 51 bases, read in frame from the first base. CDR1 DFQATT and CDR2 SNEGSKA were looked up in the germline V gene (reference sequence). Trimming removed 3 bases from V and 3 bases from J; the gene matches leave 10 bases unexplained.